This section outlines one TCR beta chain sequence together with its context. Here immunoSEQ multiplex PCR was the method, and the copy in TCRdb shows in-frame clones only, minus some. This table has some 150,000 clones, roughly nine tenths appearing once. This sample stems from a study of control samples from healthy donors and cancer patients. Unmatched junction bases numbered 8, after V lost 5 bases and J lost 7 bases. The CDR3 loop spans 15 amino acids. Germline-derived CDR1 and CDR2 are SEHNR and FQNEAQ (reference sequence). This clonotype was sampled from a woman in her twenties or thirties in good health. V is TRBV7-9 and J is TRBJ1-5; 10 bases match TRBD1. Sequencing was carried out using blood. The CDR3 nucleotides read TGTGCCAGCAGCCCCGGGACAGGGGAGAGGCAGCCCCAGCATTTT. This codes for CASSPGTGERQPQHF. Based on the CDR3 plus reference TRBV7-9 and TRBJ1-5, the full variable domain is DTGVSQNPRHKITKRGQNVTFRCDPISEHNRLYWYRQTLGQGPEFLTYFQNEAQLEKSRLLSDRFSAERPKGSFSTLEIQRTEQGDSAMYLCASSPGTGERQPQHFGDGTRLSIL.